Included here is one TCR beta chain sequence, with context. Its antigen is currently unknown. These data are taken from a study of T cell responses to AZD1222 COVID-19 vaccine. Overall study context: Samples with a second dose at about 4 or about 12 weeks were pooled together. Study-level points and caveats: Mostly white British, mostly female donors; authors suggested clonal diversity may be underestimated.

Sequenced by immunoSEQ multiplex PCR; TCRdb stores in-frame clones only, minus some. The table has about 120,000 clones, 87% seen once. V gave up 6 bases and J gave up 5 bases; unmatched junction bases: 7. Looked up from germline, CDR1 is SGHRS and CDR2 is YFSETQ. This CDR3 has 14 residues. The chain recombines TRBV5-1 with TRBJ2-5; 10 nucleotides match TRBD1. Sequences were derived from peripheral blood, sampled on day 0 of AZD1222 vaccination. The clonotype comes from an adult in good health. The CDR3 nucleotides read TGCGCCAGCAACCCGGGACAGGGGCCGGAGACCCAGTACTTC. Its translation is CASNPGQGPETQYF.